A selection of T cell receptor beta chains follows, all from one sample in a study of T-cell memory formation after mild COVID-19. MiXCR was run by TCRdb on the 5' RACE reads, yielding one entry per CDR3 protein. The sample holds about 350,000 distinct CDR3 sequences; 20% to 25% are singletons and the top ten take 20% to 25%. The source material was PBMCs or a T cell subset sorted from them (not recorded which). These receptor sequences come from a man aged 18 to 35 who had mild COVID-19 (a few samples of this study predate the infection). Cell type and time point are not known. Each CDR3 is given without its conserved first and last residue.

cdr3_length | j_call | v_call | cdr3_aa
11 | TRBJ2-3 | TRBV29-1 | SVVSGGADTQY
14 | TRBJ2-3 | TRBV18 | ASSPNRVGGTDTQY
14 | TRBJ2-1 | TRBV5-1 | ASSADVTSGLNEQF
12 | TRBJ2-1 | TRBV29-1 | SVEDDVSYNEQF
19 | TRBJ2-5 | TRBV28 | ASREVPLIAGGYPYQETQY
14 | TRBJ1-4 | TRBV5-1 | ASSLRQGAGIGKLF
12 | TRBJ2-4 | TRBV12-3/TRBV12-4 | ASRSPLDTYIQY
10 | TRBJ1-2 | TRBV5-4 | ASSLEAHGYT
14 | TRBJ1-1 | TRBV5-1 | ASSPTGTALSAEAF
12 | TRBJ1-3 | TRBV7-6 | ASSEQYSGNTIY
10 | TRBJ2-1 | TRBV9 | MVSDSYNEQF
14 | TRBJ2-3 | TRBV4-3 | ASSQGSAGGIDTQY